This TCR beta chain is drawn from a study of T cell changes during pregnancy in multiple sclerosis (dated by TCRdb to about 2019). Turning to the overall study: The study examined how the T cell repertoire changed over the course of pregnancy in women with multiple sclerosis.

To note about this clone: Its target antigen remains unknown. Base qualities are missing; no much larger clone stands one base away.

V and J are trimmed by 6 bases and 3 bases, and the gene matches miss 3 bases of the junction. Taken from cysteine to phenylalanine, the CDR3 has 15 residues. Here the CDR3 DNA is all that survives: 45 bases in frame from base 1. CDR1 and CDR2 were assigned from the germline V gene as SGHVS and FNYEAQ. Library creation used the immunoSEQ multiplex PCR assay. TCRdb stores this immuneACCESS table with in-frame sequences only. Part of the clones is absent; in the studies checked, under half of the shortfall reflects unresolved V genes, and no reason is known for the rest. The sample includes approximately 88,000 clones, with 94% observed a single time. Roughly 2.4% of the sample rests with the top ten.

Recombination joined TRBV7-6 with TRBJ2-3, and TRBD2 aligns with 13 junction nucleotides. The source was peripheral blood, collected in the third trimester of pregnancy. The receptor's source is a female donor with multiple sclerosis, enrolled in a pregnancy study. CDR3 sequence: CASSILAGGTDTQYF. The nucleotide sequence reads TGTGCCAGCAGTATACTAGCGGGAGGGACAGATACGCAGTATTTT.